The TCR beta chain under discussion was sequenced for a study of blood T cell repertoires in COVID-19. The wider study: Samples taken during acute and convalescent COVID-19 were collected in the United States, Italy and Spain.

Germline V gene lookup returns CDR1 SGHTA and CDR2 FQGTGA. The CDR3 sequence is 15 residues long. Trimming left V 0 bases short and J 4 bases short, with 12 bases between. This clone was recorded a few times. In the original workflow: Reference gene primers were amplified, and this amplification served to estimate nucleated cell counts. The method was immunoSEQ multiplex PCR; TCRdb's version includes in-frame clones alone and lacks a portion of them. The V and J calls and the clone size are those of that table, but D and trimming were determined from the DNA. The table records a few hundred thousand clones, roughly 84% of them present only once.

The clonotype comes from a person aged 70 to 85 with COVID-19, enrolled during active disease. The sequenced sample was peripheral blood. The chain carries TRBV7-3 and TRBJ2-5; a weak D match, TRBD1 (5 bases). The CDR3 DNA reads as TGTGCCAGCAGCTTAACGGGGCAGAAAGGAGAGACCCAGTACTTC. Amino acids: CASSLTGQKGETQYF.